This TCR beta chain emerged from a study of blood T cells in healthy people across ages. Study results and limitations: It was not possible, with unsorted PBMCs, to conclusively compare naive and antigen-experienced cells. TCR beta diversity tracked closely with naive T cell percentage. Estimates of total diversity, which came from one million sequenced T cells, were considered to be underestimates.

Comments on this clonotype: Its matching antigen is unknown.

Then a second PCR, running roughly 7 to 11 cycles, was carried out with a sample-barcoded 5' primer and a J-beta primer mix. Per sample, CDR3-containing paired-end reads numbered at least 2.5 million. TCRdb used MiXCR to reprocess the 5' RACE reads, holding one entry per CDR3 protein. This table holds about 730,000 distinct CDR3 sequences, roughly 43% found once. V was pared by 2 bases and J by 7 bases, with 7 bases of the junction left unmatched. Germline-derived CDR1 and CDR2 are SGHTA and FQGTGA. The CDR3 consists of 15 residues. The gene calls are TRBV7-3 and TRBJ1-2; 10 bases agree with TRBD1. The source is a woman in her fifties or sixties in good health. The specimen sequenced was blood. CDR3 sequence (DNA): TGTGCCAGCAGCTTAGATAGGGGACAGGGGACTGGCTACACCTTC. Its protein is CASSLDRGQGTGYTF. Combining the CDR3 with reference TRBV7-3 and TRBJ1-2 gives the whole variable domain GAGVSQTPSNKVTEKGKYVELRCDPISGHTALYWYRQSLGQGPEFLIYFQGTGAADDSGLPNDRFFAVRPEGSVSTLKIQRTERGDSAVYLCASSLDRGQGTGYTFGSGTRLTVV.